Each of the 12 T cell receptor beta chains below was sequenced from the same sample in a study of early T cells in non-severe SARS-CoV-2 infection. TCRdb reprocessed the 5' RACE reads via MiXCR and lists one record per CDR3 protein. This table has about 97,000 distinct CDR3 sequences, 11% appearing once. The specimen comprised whole blood, sampled at baseline. Source of these receptors: an adult who was a healthcare worker with PCR-confirmed SARS-CoV-2 infection or an uninfected control (not recorded which).

This clonotype has a handful of counts. This chain connects TRBV2 to TRBJ2-5; D unresolved. From germline, CDR1 is SNHLY and CDR2 FYNNEI. The CDR3 extends over 12 amino acids. V was cut by 2 bases and J by 7 bases, with 8 bases left in between. The CDR3 region has the DNA TGTGCCAGCAGTGAACCCGAACGGACCCAGTACTTC. It translates to CASSEPERTQYF.

CDR3 nucleotides: TGTGCCAGCAGCCAAGGGCAGGAGAACACTGAAGCTTTCTTT. Amino acid sequence: CASSQGQENTEAFF. The V call is TRBV3-1, the J call TRBJ1-1; no firm D call. CDR3 size: 14 residues. V lost 1 base and J lost 1, with 7 bases in between. Germline loops: CDR1 LGHDT, CDR2 YNNKEL (reference sequence). The entire variable domain, with the rest obtained from reference TRBV3-1 and TRBJ1-1, is as follows: DTAVSQTPKYLVTQMGNDKSIKCEQNLGHDTMYWYKQDSKKFLKIMFSYNNKELIINETVPNRFSPKSPDKAHLNLHINSLELGDSAVYFCASSQGQENTEAFFGQGTRLTVV.

At least ten counts were recorded for this clonotype. The chain links TRBV20-1 to TRBJ2-7, with 11 bases identical to TRBD1. The CDR3 contains 16 residues. Per germline, CDR1 DFQATT and CDR2 SNEGSKA (reference sequence). J lost 1 base, V lost 0 bases, and 5 bases had no gene match. The CDR3 sequence is CSARDQGQGGSYEQYF. CDR3 in DNA: TGCAGTGCTAGAGATCAGGGACAGGGGGGATCCTACGAGCAGTACTTC.

A few counts support this clonotype. The J gene is TRBJ2-5, the V gene TRBV7-9; D possibly corresponds to TRBD2 (6 bases). Per the germline V gene, CDR1 is SEHNR and CDR2 is FQNEAQ (reference sequence). Between the trimmed V and J ends, which lost 4 bases and 2 bases, there was a span of 17 bases. This CDR3 comprises 16 residues. The CDR3, as DNA: TGTGCCAGCAGCTACCGCCTGAATAGCGGACAAGAGACCCAGTACTTC. Protein product: CASSYRLNSGQETQYF.

The sample holds many counts of this clonotype. The chain recombines TRBV27 with TRBJ2-3, with TRBD2 matching over 7 bases. Losses at the gene ends were 2 bases for V and 6 bases for J; bases not matched to a gene: 14. Germline CDR1 and CDR2: MNHEY and SMNVEV (reference sequence). This CDR3 has 17 amino acids. The CDR3 here is CASSLIVGLDQADTQYF. CDR3 DNA sequence: TGTGCCAGCAGTTTAATTGTAGGACTAGATCAGGCCGATACGCAGTATTTT.

The rearrangement links TRBV20-1 to TRBJ2-2, with 8 bases that match TRBD2. The CDR3 consists of 14 residues. V was pared by 5 bases and J by 4 bases, with 6 bases of the junction left unmatched. From germline, CDR1 is DFQATT and CDR2 SNEGSKA (reference sequence). The CDR3 sequence: CSAETSATTGELFF. The CDR3 coding sequence is TGCAGTGCTGAGACTAGCGCGACCACCGGGGAGCTGTTTTTT.

This sequence joins TRBV20-1 and TRBJ2-2; D is unclear. The CDR3 spans 13 residues. Trimming cost V 1 base and J 4 bases, with 7 bases left between them. Germline loops: CDR1 DFQATT, CDR2 SNEGSKA (reference sequence). This CDR3 reads CSARGPVTGELFF. In DNA form, the CDR3 reads TGCAGTGCTAGAGGTCCGGTCACCGGGGAGCTGTTTTTT.

The chain couples TRBV7-9 to TRBJ2-1; 8 bases match TRBD2. This CDR3 has 15 amino acids. J was trimmed by 3 bases and V by 5 bases; bases with no gene match: 6. Germline assignment: CDR1 SEHNR and CDR2 FQNEAQ (reference sequence). Written as DNA, the CDR3 is TGTGCCAGCAGCCACTCACTAGCGGACTACAATGAGCAGTTCTTC. Encoded protein: CASSHSLADYNEQFF.

This clonotype was seen at least ten times. The chain recombines TRBV14 with TRBJ2-2; D is unresolved. The V gene lost 2 bases and the J gene lost 2 bases, with 12 bases spanning the gap. The CDR3 is made up of 16 amino acids. CDR1 is SGHDN and CDR2 is FVKESK in the germline V gene. The CDR3 bases are TGTGCCAGCAGCCAACATCGGGCTGGAAACACCGGGGAGCTGTTTTTT. Translation gives CASSQHRAGNTGELFF.

The chain employs TRBV4-2 and TRBJ2-3; TRBD2 is a possible D gene (6 bases). CDR1 is LGHNA and CDR2 is YNFKEQ in the germline V gene. The CDR3 consists of 13 residues. Trimming pared 2 bases from V and 4 bases from J, leaving 7 bases between. The CDR3 DNA follows: TGTGCCAGCAGCCAATGGGACTCAGATACGCAGTATTTT. It yields the protein CASSQWDSDTQYF.

This clonotype has a single count. This may be a read error: a much more frequent sequence differs by one nucleotide. The V call is TRBV7-6, the J call TRBJ2-7; a weak D match, TRBD1 (6 bases). The CDR3 is 15 residues long. Germline V gene lookup returns CDR1 SGHVS and CDR2 FNYEAQ. The DNA of the CDR3 is TGTGCCAGCAGCTTAGCCGACAGGAGCTCCTACAAGCAGTACTTC. Its translation: CASSLADRSSYKQYF.

This clonotype has a count of ten or more. The chain combines TRBV18 with TRBJ1-1, with D hard to call. Germline V gene sequence: CDR1 KGHSH, CDR2 LQKENI. The CDR3 runs to 15 residues. Deletions cut 3 bases from V and 1 base from J, with 12 bases between. CDR3 residues: CASSPGRAENTEAFF. For the CDR3, the DNA is TGTGCCAGCTCACCGGGTAGGGCGGAGAACACTGAAGCTTTCTTT.